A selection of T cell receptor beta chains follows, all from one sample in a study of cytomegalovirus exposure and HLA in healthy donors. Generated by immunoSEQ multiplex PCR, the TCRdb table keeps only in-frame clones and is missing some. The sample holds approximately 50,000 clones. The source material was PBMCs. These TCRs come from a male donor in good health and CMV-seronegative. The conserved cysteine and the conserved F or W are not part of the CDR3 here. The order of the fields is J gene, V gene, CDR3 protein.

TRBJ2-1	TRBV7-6	ASSLEAGTGVNEQF
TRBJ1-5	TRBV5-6	ASSSGGAGRAQH
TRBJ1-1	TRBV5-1	ASSGDRGLITEAF
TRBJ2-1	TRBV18	ASSRYGTGVPGSKGEQF
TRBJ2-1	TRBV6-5	ASSYNRFDEQF
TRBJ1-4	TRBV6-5	ASSSGTPFLNEKLF
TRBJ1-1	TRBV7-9	ASSLYRGAGNTEAF
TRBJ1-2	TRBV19	ASSSGTAKRFYGYT
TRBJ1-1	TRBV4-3	ASSQVVAGGFTEAF
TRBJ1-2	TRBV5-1	ASSLGQDGYT
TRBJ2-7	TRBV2	ASSEVGTGAIEQY
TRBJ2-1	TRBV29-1	SVETGRVREQF
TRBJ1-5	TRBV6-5	ASRHDRGVNQPQH
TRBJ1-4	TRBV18	ASSRTESYQKLF
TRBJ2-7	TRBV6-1	ASNQGLGNEQY
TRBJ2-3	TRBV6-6	ASTGLGTDTQY
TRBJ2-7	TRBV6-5	ASSGPGQGAYEQY
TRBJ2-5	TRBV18	ASSDETDPRETQY
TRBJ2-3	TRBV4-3	ASSPLLTWSYTDTQY
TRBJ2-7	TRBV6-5	ASSPRGRSEQY
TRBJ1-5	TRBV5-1	ASSLGPGAGGQPQH
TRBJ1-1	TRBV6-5	ASSYSIPTGNTEAF
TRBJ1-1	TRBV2	ASWIQGPEAF
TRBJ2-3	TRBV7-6	ASSLGGEPDTQY
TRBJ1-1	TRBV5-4	ASSFGGNTEAF
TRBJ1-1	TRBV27	ASSLSGQGPGGAF
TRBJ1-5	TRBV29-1	SVMDRESNQPQH
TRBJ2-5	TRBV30	ACRGQETQY